A selection of T cell receptor beta chains follows, all from one sample in a study of T cell responses to AZD1222 COVID-19 vaccine. TCRdb's table, derived via immunoSEQ multiplex PCR, lists solely in-frame clones and lacks some. The data hold about 190,000 clones, with approximately 90% observed a single time. Sequencing was performed on peripheral blood, taken on day 0 of AZD1222 vaccination. The receptors come from an adult in good health. Both conserved end residues are part of each CDR3. A D gene is named only where the DNA matches it firmly. A row's size may be missing; if present it is once, few, many or a size class.

clone_size,d_call,v_call,j_call,cdr3_aa,cdr3_nt
once,-,TRBV28,TRBJ1-5,CASSQTRYSGNQPQHF,TGTGCCAGCAGTCAGACACGCTATAGTGGCAATCAGCCCCAGCATTTT
few,-,TRBV7-9,TRBJ1-2,CASSFNRAGYTF,TGTGCCAGCAGCTTTAACAGGGCTGGCTACACCTTC
-,-,TRBV27,TRBJ2-7,CASSLAGQGPYEQYF,TGTGCCAGCAGTTTGGCGGGGCAGGGCCCCTACGAGCAGTACTTC
few,-,TRBV18,TRBJ1-5,CASSPDGNQPQHF,TGTGCCAGCTCCCCGGACGGGAATCAGCCCCAGCATTTT
-,-,TRBV15,TRBJ2-7,CATSTGQAYEQYF,TGTGCCACCAGCACCGGACAAGCCTACGAGCAGTACTTC
-,-,TRBV15,TRBJ2-1,CATSRDSPSSYNEQFF,TGTGCCACCAGCAGGGACTCTCCGAGCTCCTACAATGAGCAGTTCTTC
once,-,TRBV27,TRBJ2-3,CASHRTESTDTQYF,TGTGCCAGCCACCGGACAGAGAGCACAGATACGCAGTATTTT
-,-,TRBV14,TRBJ2-7,CASSLGHPYEQYF,TGTGCCAGCAGCCTAGGACACCCCTACGAGCAGTACTTC
few,-,TRBV2,TRBJ1-1,CASTEGTGTEAFF,TGTGCCAGCACCGAGGGGACGGGAACTGAAGCTTTCTTT
-,TRBD2,TRBV29-1,TRBJ2-7,CSVASGSSYEQYF,TGCAGCGTAGCTAGCGGGAGCTCCTACGAGCAGTACTTC
-,-,TRBV20-1,TRBJ2-4,CSASPGHIQYF,TGCAGTGCTAGTCCGGGGCACATTCAGTACTTC
-,TRBD2,TRBV7-9,TRBJ2-3,CASRSLAGSTDTQYF,TGTGCCAGCAGATCCTTAGCGGGTAGCACAGATACGCAGTATTTT
-,-,TRBV11-2,TRBJ2-1,CASSLTLNEQFF,TGTGCCAGCAGCTTAACTCTTAATGAGCAGTTCTTC
-,-,TRBV15,TRBJ2-1,CATSTSFEQFF,TGTGCCACCAGCACTAGTTTTGAGCAGTTCTTC
-,-,TRBV6-1,TRBJ1-5,CASSEWGFGANNQPQHF,TGTGCCAGCAGTGAATGGGGCTTTGGGGCAAACAATCAGCCCCAGCATTTT
-,-,TRBV29-1,TRBJ2-2,CSVETRTTQTGELFF,TGCAGCGTTGAGACCAGGACTACGCAAACCGGGGAGCTGTTTTTT
-,TRBD2,TRBV27,TRBJ2-7,CASSLTSGSIYEQYF,TGTGCCAGCAGCCTGACTAGCGGGAGTATCTACGAGCAGTACTTC
-,-,TRBV28,TRBJ2-3,CASIGDTDTQYF,TGTGCCAGCATCGGGGACACAGATACGCAGTATTTT
-,TRBD2,TRBV7-2,TRBJ2-1,CASSPAGGGGEQFF,TGTGCCAGCAGCCCCGCGGGAGGCGGAGGTGAGCAGTTCTTC
-,-,TRBV28,TRBJ2-2,CASTPPRPGELFF,TGTGCCAGCACCCCCCCCCGGCCCGGGGAGCTGTTTTTT
-,-,TRBV6-4,TRBJ1-5,CASSEVGLMAPQHF,TGTGCCAGCAGTGAAGTCGGTTTAATGGCTCCCCAGCATTTT
-,-,TRBV19,TRBJ2-3,CASSPQTRELGTDTQYF,TGTGCCAGTAGTCCCCAAACGAGGGAGCTCGGCACAGATACGCAGTATTTT
-,TRBD1,TRBV11-1,TRBJ1-1,CASSFGRGPTEAFF,TGTGCCAGCAGCTTCGGCAGGGGGCCCACTGAAGCTTTCTTT
-,-,TRBV3-1/TRBV3-2,TRBJ2-1,CASSQDGLYEQFF,TGTGCCAGCAGCCAAGATGGGTTATATGAGCAGTTCTTC
-,TRBD1,TRBV27,TRBJ1-2,CASSSQGTGTSTNYGYTF,TGTGCCAGCAGTTCCCAAGGGACAGGGACTTCTACTAACTATGGCTACACCTTC
-,TRBD1,TRBV25-1,TRBJ2-5,CASSRDRVQETQYF,TGTGCCAGCAGTAGGGACAGGGTGCAAGAGACCCAGTACTTC
-,-,TRBV5-6,TRBJ2-4,CASSFFVETLALWNIQYF,TGTGCCAGCAGCTTCTTCGTGGAGACACTTGCTTTGTGGAACATTCAGTACTTC
few,TRBD1,TRBV9,TRBJ2-7,CASSSKGQVGGEQYF,TGTGCCAGCAGCTCCAAAGGACAGGTTGGGGGCGAGCAGTACTTC